A single T cell receptor beta chain is shown here with its context. This record comes from a study of shared clonotypes between healthy human individuals. CD45RO-negative cells were positively selected for CCR7, leaving out terminally differentiated effector memory CD45RA+ cells. This table comes from immunoSEQ multiplex PCR, and its TCRdb copy is limited to in-frame clones, with some not included. The sample records some 1,900,000 clones, about 95% being singletons. CDR1 and CDR2 from the germline V gene are PRHDT and FYEKMQ (reference sequence). The CDR3 is 15 amino acids. V lost 4 bases and J 0 bases, leaving 10 bases between the germline ends.

Input material: naive CD8+ T cells sorted from blood. This clonotype was obtained from a man in his late teens or twenties in good health. The J gene is TRBJ2-1, the V gene TRBV13; D remains unclear. The CDR3 DNA reads TGTGCCAGCAGCTATAGCAGTAGCTCCTACAATGAGCAGTTCTTC. Protein product: CASSYSSSSYNEQFF.